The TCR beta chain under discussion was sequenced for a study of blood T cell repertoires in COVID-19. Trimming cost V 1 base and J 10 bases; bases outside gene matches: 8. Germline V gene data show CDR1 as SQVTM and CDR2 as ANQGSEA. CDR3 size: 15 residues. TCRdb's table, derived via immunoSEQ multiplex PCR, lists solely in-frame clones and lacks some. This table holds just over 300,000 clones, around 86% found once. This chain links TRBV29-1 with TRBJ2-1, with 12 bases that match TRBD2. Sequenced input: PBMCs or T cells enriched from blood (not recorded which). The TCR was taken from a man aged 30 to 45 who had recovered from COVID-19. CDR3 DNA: TGCAGCGTTGAAGGAAGACTAGCGGGAGACCACGAGCAGTTCTTC. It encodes CSVEGRLAGDHEQFF.